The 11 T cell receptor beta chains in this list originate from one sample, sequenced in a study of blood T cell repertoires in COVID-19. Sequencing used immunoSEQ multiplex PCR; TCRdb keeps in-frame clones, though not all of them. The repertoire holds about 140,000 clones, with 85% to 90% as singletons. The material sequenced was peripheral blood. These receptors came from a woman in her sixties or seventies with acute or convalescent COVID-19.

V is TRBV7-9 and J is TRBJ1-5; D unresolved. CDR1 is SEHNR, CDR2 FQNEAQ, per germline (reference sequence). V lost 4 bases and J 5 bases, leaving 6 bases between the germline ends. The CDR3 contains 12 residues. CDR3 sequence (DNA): TGTGCCAGCAGCTCCTCTGATCAGCCCCAGCATTTT. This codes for CASSSSDQPQHF.

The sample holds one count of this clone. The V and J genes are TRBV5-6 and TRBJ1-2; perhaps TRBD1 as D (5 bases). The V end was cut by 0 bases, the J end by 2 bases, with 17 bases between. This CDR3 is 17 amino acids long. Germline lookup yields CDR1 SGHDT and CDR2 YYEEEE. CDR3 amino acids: CASSLVLGGALNYGYTF. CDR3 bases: TGTGCCAGCAGCTTGGTACTTGGTGGGGCCCTCAACTATGGCTACACCTTC.

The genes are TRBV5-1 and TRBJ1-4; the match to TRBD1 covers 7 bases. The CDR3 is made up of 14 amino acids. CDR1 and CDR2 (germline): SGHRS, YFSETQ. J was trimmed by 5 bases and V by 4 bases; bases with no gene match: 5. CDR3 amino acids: CASSVGDRNEKLFF. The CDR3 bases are TGCGCCAGCAGCGTGGGGGACAGAAATGAAAAACTGTTTTTT.

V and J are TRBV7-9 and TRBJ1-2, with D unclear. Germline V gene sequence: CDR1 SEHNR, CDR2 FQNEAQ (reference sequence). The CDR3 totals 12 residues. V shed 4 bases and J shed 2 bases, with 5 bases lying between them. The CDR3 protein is CASSYSNYGYTF. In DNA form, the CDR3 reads TGTGCCAGCAGCTACTCAAACTATGGCTACACCTTC.

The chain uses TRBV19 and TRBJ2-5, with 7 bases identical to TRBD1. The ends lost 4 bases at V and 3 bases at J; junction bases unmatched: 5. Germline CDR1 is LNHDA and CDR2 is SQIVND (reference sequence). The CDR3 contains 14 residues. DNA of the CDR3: TGTGCCAGTAGTACCCCCGGGACAGAAGAGACCCAGTACTTC. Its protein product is CASSTPGTEETQYF.

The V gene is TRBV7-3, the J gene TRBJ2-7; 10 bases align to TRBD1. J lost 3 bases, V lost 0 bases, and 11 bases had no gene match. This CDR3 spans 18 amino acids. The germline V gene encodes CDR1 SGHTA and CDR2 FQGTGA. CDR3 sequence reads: CASSLTPPGQGGFYEQYF. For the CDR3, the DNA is TGTGCCAGCAGCTTAACGCCTCCCGGACAGGGGGGTTTCTACGAGCAGTACTTC.

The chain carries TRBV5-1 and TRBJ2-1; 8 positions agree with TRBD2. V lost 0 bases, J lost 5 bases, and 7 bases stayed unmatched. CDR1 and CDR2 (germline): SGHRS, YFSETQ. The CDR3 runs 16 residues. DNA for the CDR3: TGCGCCAGCAGCTTGGTCCCAACTAGCGGAAACAATGAGCAGTTCTTC. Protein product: CASSLVPTSGNNEQFF. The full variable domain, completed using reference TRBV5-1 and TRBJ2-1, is KAGVTQTPRYLIKTRGQQVTLSCSPISGHRSVSWYQQTPGQGLQFLFEYFSETQRNKGNFPGRFSGRQFSNSRSEMNVSTLELGDSALYLCASSLVPTSGNNEQFFGPGTRLTVL.

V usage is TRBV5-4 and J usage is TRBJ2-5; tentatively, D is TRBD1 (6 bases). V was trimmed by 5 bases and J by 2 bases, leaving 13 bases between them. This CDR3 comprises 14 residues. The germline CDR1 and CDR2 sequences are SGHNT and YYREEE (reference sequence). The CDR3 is CASSWVGAQETQYF. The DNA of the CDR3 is TGTGCCAGCAGTTGGGTGGGGGCTCAAGAGACCCAGTACTTC.

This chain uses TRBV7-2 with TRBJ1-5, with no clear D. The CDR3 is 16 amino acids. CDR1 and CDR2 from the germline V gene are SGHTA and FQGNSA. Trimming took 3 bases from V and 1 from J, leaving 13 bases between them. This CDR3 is CASSFSPLRSNQPQHF. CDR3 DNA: TGTGCCAGCAGCTTTAGCCCCCTAAGGAGCAATCAGCCCCAGCATTTT.

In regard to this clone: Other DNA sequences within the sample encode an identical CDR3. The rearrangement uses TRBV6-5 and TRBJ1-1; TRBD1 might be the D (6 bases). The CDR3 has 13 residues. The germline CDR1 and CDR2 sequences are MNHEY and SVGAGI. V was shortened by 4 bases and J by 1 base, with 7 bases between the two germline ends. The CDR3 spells CASSWGQNTEAFF. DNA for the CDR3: TGTGCCAGCAGTTGGGGACAGAACACTGAAGCTTTCTTT.

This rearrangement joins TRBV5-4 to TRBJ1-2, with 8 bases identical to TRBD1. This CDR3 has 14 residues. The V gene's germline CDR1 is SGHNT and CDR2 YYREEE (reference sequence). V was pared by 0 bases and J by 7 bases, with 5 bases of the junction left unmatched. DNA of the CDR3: TGTGCCAGCAGCTTGGGACAGGGGATGTCTGGCTACACCTTC. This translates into CASSLGQGMSGYTF.